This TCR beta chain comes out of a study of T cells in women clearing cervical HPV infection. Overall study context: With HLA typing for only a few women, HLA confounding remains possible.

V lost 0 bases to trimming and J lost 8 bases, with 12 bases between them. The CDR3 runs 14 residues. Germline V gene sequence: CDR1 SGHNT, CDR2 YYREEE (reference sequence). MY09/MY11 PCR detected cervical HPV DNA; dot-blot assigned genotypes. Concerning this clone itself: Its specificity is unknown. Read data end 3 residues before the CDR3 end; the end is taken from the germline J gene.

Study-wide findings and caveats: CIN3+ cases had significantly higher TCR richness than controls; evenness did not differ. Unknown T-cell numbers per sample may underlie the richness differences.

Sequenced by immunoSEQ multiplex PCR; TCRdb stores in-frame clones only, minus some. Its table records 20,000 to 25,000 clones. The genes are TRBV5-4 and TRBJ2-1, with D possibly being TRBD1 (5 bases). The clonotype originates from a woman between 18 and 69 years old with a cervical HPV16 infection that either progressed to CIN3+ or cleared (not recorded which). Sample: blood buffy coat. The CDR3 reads CASSLGQGIDEQFF. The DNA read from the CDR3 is TGTGCCAGCAGCTTGGGTCAGGGAATCGATGAG.